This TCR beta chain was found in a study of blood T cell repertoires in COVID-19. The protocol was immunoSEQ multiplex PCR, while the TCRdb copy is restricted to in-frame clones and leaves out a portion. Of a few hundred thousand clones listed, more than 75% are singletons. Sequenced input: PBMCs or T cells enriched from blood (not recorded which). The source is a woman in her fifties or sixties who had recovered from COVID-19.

The CDR3 sequence: CASRLGQFGEKLFF. The CDR3 DNA reads TGTGCAAGTCGCCTGGGACAGTTCGGGGAAAAACTGTTTTTT. The rearrangement links TRBV12-2 to TRBJ1-4; the DNA was not compared with TRBD1, the D call given in the table. TRBV12-2 is an annotated pseudogene. CDR3 length: 14 residues.